This paragraph reports one TCR beta chain. The sample comes from a study of PD-1 blockade in mismatch repair-deficient tumors. Study as a whole: Patients had around twelve mismatch repair-deficient cancer types, all previously treated and progressing.

The repertoire was sequenced with immunoSEQ multiplex PCR; TCRdb's copy has only in-frame clones and lacks some. The sample includes roughly 84,000 clones, 81% seen only once; the top ten take just over 2.5%. The clonotype comes from an adult with mismatch repair-deficient cancer. The sequences come from peripheral blood, collected 12 weeks after starting pembrolizumab.

The CDR3 coding sequence is TGTGCCAGCAGTATCGAACTGGACAATCCCCAGCATTTT. Translation: CASSIELDNPQHF. The V and J genes are TRBV6-1 and TRBJ1-5; the D gene is possibly TRBD1 (5 bases). The V gene's germline CDR1 is MNHNS and CDR2 SASEGT. This CDR3 has 13 amino acids. Trimming left V 5 bases short and J 10 bases short, with 15 bases between.